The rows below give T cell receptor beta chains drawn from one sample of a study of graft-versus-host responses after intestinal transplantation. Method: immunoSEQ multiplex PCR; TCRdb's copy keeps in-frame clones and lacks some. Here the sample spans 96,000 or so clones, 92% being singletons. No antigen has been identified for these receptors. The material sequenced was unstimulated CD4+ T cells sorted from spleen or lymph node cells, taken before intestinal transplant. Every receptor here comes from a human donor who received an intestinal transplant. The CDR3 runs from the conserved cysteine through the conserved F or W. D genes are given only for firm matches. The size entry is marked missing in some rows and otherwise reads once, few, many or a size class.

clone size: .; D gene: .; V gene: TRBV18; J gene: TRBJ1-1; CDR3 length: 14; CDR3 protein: CASSPGQGVTEAFF; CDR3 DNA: TGTGCCAGCTCACCGGGTCAGGGCGTTACTGAAGCTTTCTTT
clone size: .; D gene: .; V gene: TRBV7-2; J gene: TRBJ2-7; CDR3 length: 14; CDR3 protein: CASSLGLRSYEQYF; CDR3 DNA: TGTGCCAGCAGCCTGGGCCTCCGCTCCTACGAGCAGTACTTC
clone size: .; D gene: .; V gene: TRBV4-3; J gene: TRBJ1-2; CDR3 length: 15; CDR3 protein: CASSQDLGQNYGYTF; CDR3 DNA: TGCGCCAGCAGCCAAGATTTAGGACAGAACTATGGCTACACCTTC
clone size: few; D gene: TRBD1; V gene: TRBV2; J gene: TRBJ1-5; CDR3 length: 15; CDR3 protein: CASSVPGTGGKAQHF; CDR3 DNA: TGTGCCAGCAGTGTCCCCGGGACAGGGGGCAAGGCCCAGCATTTT
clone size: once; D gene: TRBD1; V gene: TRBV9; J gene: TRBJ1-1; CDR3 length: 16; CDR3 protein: CASSEGSGTGATEAFF; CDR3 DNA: TGTGCCAGCAGCGAGGGCTCGGGGACAGGGGCCACTGAAGCTTTCTTT
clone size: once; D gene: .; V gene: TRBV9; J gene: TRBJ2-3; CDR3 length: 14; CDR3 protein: CASSARQFTDTQYF; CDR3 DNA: TGTGCCAGCAGCGCCCGACAGTTCACAGATACGCAGTATTTT
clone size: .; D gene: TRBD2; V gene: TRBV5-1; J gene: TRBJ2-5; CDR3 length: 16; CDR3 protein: CASSLRTSGGEETQYF; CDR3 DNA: TGCGCCAGCAGCCTCCGAACTAGCGGGGGAGAGGAGACCCAGTACTTC
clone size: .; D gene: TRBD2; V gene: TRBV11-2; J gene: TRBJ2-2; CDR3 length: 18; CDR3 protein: CASRTGTSGIINTGELFF; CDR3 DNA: TGTGCCAGCAGAACCGGGACTAGCGGTATCATAAACACCGGGGAGCTGTTTTTT
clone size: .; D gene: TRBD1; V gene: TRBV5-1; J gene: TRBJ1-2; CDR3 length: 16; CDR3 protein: CASSLVTGQGPYGYTF; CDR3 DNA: TGCGCCAGCAGCTTGGTCACCGGACAGGGTCCCTATGGCTACACCTTC
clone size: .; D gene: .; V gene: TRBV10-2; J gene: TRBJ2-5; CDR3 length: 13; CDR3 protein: CASSEQTGREQYF; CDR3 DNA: TGCGCCAGCAGTGAGCAAACAGGGAGAGAGCAGTACTTC
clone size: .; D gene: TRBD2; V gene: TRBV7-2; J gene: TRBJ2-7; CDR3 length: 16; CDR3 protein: CASSSTGTSISYEQYF; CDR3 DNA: TGTGCCAGCAGCTCCACCGGGACTAGTATCTCCTACGAGCAGTACTTC
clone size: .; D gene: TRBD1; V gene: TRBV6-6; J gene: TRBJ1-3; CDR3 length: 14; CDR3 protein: CASSLTGSGNTIYF; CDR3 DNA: TGTGCCAGCAGCTTGACAGGGTCTGGAAACACCATATATTTT
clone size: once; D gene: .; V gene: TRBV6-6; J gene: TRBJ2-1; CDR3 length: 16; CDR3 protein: CASSHRTVSSYNEQFF; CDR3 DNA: TGTGCCAGCAGCCACAGGACAGTTAGCTCCTACAATGAGCAGTTCTTC
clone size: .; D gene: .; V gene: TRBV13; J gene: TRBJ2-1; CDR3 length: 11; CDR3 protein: CASSLGLEQFF; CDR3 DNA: TGTGCCAGCAGCTTAGGGCTAGAGCAGTTCTTC
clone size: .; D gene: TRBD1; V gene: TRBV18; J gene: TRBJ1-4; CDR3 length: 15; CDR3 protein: CASSRTGGNTEKLFF; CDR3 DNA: TGTGCCAGCTCACGGACAGGGGGCAATACTGAAAAACTGTTTTTT
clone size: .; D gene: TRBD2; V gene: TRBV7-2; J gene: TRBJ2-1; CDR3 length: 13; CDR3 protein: CASTHDRGDEQFF; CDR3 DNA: TGTGCCAGCACCCACGATCGGGGGGATGAGCAGTTCTTC
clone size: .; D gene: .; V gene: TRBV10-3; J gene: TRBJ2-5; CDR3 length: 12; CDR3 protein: CAISERSETQYF; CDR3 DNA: TGTGCCATCAGTGAGCGTTCGGAGACCCAGTACTTC
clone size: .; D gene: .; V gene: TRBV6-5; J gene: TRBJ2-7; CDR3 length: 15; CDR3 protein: CASSYSNLAYYEQYF; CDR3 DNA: TGTGCCAGCAGTTACTCGAATCTAGCGTACTACGAGCAGTACTTC
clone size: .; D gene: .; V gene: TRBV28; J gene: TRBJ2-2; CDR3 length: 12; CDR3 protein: CASSPTPGELFF; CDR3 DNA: TGTGCCAGCAGTCCCACTCCCGGGGAGCTGTTTTTT
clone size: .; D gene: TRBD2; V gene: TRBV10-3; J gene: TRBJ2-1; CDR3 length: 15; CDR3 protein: CAISDESSGRFEQFF; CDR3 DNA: TGTGCCATCAGTGATGAGAGTAGCGGGAGGTTTGAGCAGTTCTTC
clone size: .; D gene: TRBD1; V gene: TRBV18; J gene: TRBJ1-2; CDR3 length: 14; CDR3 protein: CASSPPVRTGVPTF; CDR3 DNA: TGTGCCAGCTCACCACCGGTTAGGACAGGGGTTCCCACCTTC
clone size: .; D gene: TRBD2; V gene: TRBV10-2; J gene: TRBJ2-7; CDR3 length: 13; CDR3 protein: CASRLAGNYEQYF; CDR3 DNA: TGCGCCAGCCGACTAGCGGGCAACTACGAGCAGTACTTC
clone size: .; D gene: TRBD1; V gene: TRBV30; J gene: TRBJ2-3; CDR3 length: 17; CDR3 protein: CAWDGQEGQMDTDTQYF; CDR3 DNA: TGTGCCTGGGATGGGCAAGAGGGACAGATGGACACAGATACGCAGTATTTT
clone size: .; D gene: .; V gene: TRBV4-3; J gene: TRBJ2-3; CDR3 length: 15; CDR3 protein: CASSQEGRGPDTQYF; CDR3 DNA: TGCGCCAGCAGCCAAGAAGGGCGGGGCCCGGATACGCAGTATTTT
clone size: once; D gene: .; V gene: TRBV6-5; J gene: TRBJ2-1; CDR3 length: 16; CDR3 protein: CASSYSPGGLATEQFF; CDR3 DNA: TGTGCCAGCAGTTACTCGCCGGGTGGACTGGCTACTGAGCAGTTCTTC
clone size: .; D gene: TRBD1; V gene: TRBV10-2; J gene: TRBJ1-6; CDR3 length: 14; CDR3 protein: CASGTGPSYSPLHF; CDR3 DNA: TGCGCCAGCGGGACAGGGCCCTCTTATTCACCCCTCCACTTT
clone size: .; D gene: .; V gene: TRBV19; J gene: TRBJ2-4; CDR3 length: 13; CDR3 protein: CASSISLRDIQYF; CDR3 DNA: TGTGCCAGTAGTATATCGTTGAGGGACATTCAGTACTTC
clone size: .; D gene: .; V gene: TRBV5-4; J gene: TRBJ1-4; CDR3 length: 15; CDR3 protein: CASSLAPSFREKLFF; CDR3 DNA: TGTGCCAGCAGCTTAGCACCATCTTTCCGGGAAAAACTGTTTTTT
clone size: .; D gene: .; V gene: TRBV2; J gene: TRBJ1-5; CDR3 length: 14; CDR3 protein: CASSEGYGNQPQHF; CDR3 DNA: TGTGCCAGCAGTGAAGGCTACGGCAATCAGCCCCAGCATTTT
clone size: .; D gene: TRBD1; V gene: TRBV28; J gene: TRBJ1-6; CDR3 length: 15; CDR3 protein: CASSFQTGPNSPLHF; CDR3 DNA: TGTGCCAGCAGTTTTCAGACAGGGCCCAATTCACCCCTCCACTTT
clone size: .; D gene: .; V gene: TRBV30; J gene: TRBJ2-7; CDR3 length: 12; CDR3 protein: CAWSYFSYEQYF; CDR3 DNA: TGTGCCTGGTCCTACTTCTCCTACGAGCAGTACTTC
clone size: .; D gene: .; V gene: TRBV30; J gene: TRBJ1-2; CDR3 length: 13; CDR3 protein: CAWGQQPNYGYTF; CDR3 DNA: TGTGCCTGGGGACAGCAACCTAACTATGGCTACACCTTC
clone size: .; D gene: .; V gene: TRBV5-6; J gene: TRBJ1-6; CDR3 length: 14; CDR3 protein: CASSSTGNNSPLHF; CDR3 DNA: TGTGCCAGCAGCTCCACGGGGAATAATTCACCCCTCCACTTT
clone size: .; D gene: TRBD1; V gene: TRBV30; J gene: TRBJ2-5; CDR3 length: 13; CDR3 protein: CAWSFGTAETQYF; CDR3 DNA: TGTGCCTGGAGTTTTGGGACAGCGGAGACCCAGTACTTC
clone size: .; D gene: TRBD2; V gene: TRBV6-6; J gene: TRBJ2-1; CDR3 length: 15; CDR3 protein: CASTPGGAPYNEQFF; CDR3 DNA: TGTGCCAGCACACCGGGGGGGGCCCCCTACAATGAGCAGTTCTTC
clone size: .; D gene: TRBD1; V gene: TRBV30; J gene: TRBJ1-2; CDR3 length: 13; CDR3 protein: CAWSFGTGNGYTF; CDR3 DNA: TGTGCCTGGAGTTTCGGGACAGGGAATGGCTACACCTTC
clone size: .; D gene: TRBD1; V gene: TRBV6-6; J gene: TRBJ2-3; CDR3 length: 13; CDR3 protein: CASSRDRGNTQYF; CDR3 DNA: TGTGCCAGCAGTCGGGACAGGGGGAATACGCAGTATTTT
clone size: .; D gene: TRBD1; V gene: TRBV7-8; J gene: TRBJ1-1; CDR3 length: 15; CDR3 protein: CASSSRTGMNTEAFF; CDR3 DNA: TGTGCCAGCAGCTCCCGGACAGGCATGAACACTGAAGCTTTCTTT
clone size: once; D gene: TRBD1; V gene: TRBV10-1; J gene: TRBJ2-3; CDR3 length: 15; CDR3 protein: CASSRTGLGTDTQYF; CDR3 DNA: TGCGCCAGCAGCAGGACAGGCTTGGGCACAGATACGCAGTATTTT